This T cell receptor (beta chain) comes out of a study of T-cell reconstitution after alpha-beta-depleted transplantation in children. Preparing the TCRbeta library involved the use of unique molecular identifiers. TCRdb called the PCR reads again in MiXCR, with one record for every CDR3 protein. The sample includes a few hundred thousand distinct CDR3 sequences, about 20% of them seen just once. The source was PBMCs from the stem cell graft donor, collected from the stem cell graft. The source of this sequence is a human donor who donated a stem cell graft to a child with acute myeloid leukemia.

The CDR3 DNA sequence: TGTGCCAGCAGCTCGATGGGTGGAGAACAGACCCAGTACTTC. Translating gives CASSSMGGEQTQYF. This sequence joins TRBV7-3 and TRBJ2-5; D gene unclear. V shed 4 bases and J shed 6 bases, with 15 bases lying between them. The germline V gene has CDR1 SGHTA and CDR2 FQGTGA. The CDR3 has 14 amino acids.